This is a list of T cell receptor beta chains from one sample in a study of blood T cell repertoires in COVID-19. This table comes from immunoSEQ multiplex PCR, and its TCRdb copy is limited to in-frame clones, with some not included. The table includes roughly 250,000 clones, 87% detected once. What was sequenced was PBMCs or T cells enriched from blood (not recorded which). All receptors derive from a woman under 40 with acute COVID-19. Both conserved end residues are part of each CDR3. The D gene is left open where the match is weak. Not all rows give a size; the values are once, few, many and, for expanded clones, a class.

D gene: TRBD2
clone size: once
V gene: TRBV5-1
J gene: TRBJ2-1
CDR3 protein: CASSLVVRKSGRGGANEQFF
CDR3 DNA: TGCGCCAGCAGCTTGGTAGTACGTAAAAGCGGGCGCGGGGGGGCAAATGAGCAGTTCTTC

D gene: TRBD1
clone size: -
V gene: TRBV6-2/TRBV6-3
J gene: TRBJ1-1
CDR3 protein: CASSYRDRVAWTEAFF
CDR3 DNA: TGTGCCAGCAGTTACCGTGACAGGGTGGCGTGGACTGAAGCTTTCTTT

D gene: TRBD1
clone size: -
V gene: TRBV19
J gene: TRBJ1-1
CDR3 protein: CASHRGDRKNTEAFF
CDR3 DNA: TGTGCCAGTCATAGGGGGGACAGGAAAAACACTGAAGCTTTCTTT

D gene: -
clone size: -
V gene: TRBV9
J gene: TRBJ2-4
CDR3 protein: CASSPRQELAKNIQYF
CDR3 DNA: TGTGCCAGCAGCCCAAGACAGGAGTTAGCCAAAAACATTCAGTACTTC

D gene: -
clone size: -
V gene: TRBV2
J gene: TRBJ1-6
CDR3 protein: CASSSQGQSSPLHF
CDR3 DNA: TGTGCCAGCAGCTCCCAGGGTCAGAGCTCACCCCTCCACTTT

D gene: TRBD1
clone size: -
V gene: TRBV6-1
J gene: TRBJ1-2
CDR3 protein: CASSAIDPGGQGAFGYGYTF
CDR3 DNA: TGTGCCAGCAGTGCCATAGACCCCGGGGGACAGGGGGCATTCGGCTATGGCTACACCTTC

D gene: -
clone size: -
V gene: TRBV7-9
J gene: TRBJ2-7
CDR3 protein: CASSPGGRQYF
CDR3 DNA: TGTGCCAGCAGCCCAGGGGGGAGGCAGTACTTC

D gene: TRBD1
clone size: -
V gene: TRBV25-1
J gene: TRBJ1-1
CDR3 protein: CASNPGGFTEAFF
CDR3 DNA: TGTGCCAGCAACCCAGGGGGTTTCACTGAAGCTTTCTTT

D gene: -
clone size: -
V gene: TRBV5-5
J gene: TRBJ1-4
CDR3 protein: CASSLRGLKEKLFF
CDR3 DNA: TGTGCCAGCAGCTTAAGGGGACTTAAGGAAAAACTGTTTTTT

D gene: -
clone size: -
V gene: TRBV11-1
J gene: TRBJ2-1
CDR3 protein: CASSPDFAYQFF
CDR3 DNA: TGTGCCAGCAGCCCGGACTTCGCCTACCAGTTCTTC

D gene: -
clone size: once
V gene: TRBV5-1
J gene: TRBJ2-2
CDR3 protein: CASSFRSRVTIGELFF
CDR3 DNA: TGCGCCAGCAGCTTCCGGTCCAGGGTAACGATCGGGGAGCTGTTTTTT

D gene: TRBD1
clone size: -
V gene: TRBV6-5
J gene: TRBJ1-5
CDR3 protein: CASSYTGGSNQPQHF
CDR3 DNA: TGTGCCAGCAGTTACACAGGGGGGAGCAATCAGCCCCAGCATTTT

D gene: TRBD2
clone size: once
V gene: TRBV28
J gene: TRBJ2-4
CDR3 protein: CASSTRKNSGRNAKNIQYF
CDR3 DNA: TGTGCCAGCAGTACACGAAAAAATAGCGGGAGGAATGCCAAAAACATTCAGTACTTC

D gene: -
clone size: -
V gene: TRBV2
J gene: TRBJ1-3
CDR3 protein: CASSDKPTGNTIYF
CDR3 DNA: TGTGCCAGCAGTGATAAGCCCACTGGAAACACCATATATTTT

D gene: TRBD2
clone size: -
V gene: TRBV10-3
J gene: TRBJ2-3
CDR3 protein: CAIGLAGEGTDTQYF
CDR3 DNA: TGTGCCATCGGACTAGCGGGAGAAGGGACAGATACGCAGTATTTT

D gene: TRBD2
clone size: -
V gene: TRBV5-1
J gene: TRBJ2-3
CDR3 protein: CASSLNGQRASGAKNTQYF
CDR3 DNA: TGCGCCAGCAGCTTGAACGGCCAGCGTGCTAGCGGGGCTAAGAATACGCAGTATTTT

D gene: -
clone size: -
V gene: TRBV18
J gene: TRBJ1-2
CDR3 protein: CASSPSGALDWGYTF
CDR3 DNA: TGTGCCAGCTCACCAAGCGGGGCCCTGGACTGGGGCTACACCTTC

D gene: -
clone size: -
V gene: TRBV7-2
J gene: TRBJ1-2
CDR3 protein: CASSLATGAGRGYTF
CDR3 DNA: TGTGCCAGCAGCTTAGCTACTGGGGCAGGACGTGGCTACACCTTC

D gene: TRBD2
clone size: -
V gene: TRBV18
J gene: TRBJ2-1
CDR3 protein: CASSPETSGYNEQFF
CDR3 DNA: TGTGCCAGCTCACCCGAGACTAGCGGTTACAATGAGCAGTTCTTC

D gene: -
clone size: -
V gene: TRBV4-3
J gene: TRBJ2-6
CDR3 protein: CASSQDDLRRSSGANVLTF
CDR3 DNA: TGCGCCAGCAGCCAAGACGATTTACGCCGTAGCTCTGGGGCCAACGTCCTGACTTTC

D gene: TRBD2
clone size: -
V gene: TRBV7-2
J gene: TRBJ2-2
CDR3 protein: CASSGTSGSNTGELFF
CDR3 DNA: TGTGCCAGCTCCGGGACTAGCGGGAGTAACACCGGGGAGCTGTTTTTT

D gene: -
clone size: -
V gene: TRBV27
J gene: TRBJ2-1
CDR3 protein: CASSSGKRQRVHEQFF
CDR3 DNA: TGTGCCAGCAGTTCGGGAAAGAGACAAAGGGTCCATGAGCAGTTCTTC

D gene: TRBD2
clone size: -
V gene: TRBV5-1
J gene: TRBJ2-1
CDR3 protein: CASSLPQLAGGDNEQFF
CDR3 DNA: TGCGCCAGCAGCTTGCCGCAACTAGCGGGGGGAGACAATGAGCAGTTCTTC

D gene: TRBD1
clone size: -
V gene: TRBV14
J gene: TRBJ1-2
CDR3 protein: CASSQEIRGQGGFGYTF
CDR3 DNA: TGTGCCAGCAGCCAAGAGATTCGAGGACAGGGAGGTTTTGGCTACACCTTC

D gene: TRBD2
clone size: -
V gene: TRBV6-5
J gene: TRBJ2-2
CDR3 protein: CASRRAGDTGELFF
CDR3 DNA: TGTGCCAGCAGACGAGCGGGGGACACCGGGGAGCTGTTTTTT

D gene: TRBD1
clone size: -
V gene: TRBV9
J gene: TRBJ2-7
CDR3 protein: CASSVEGGDRVSFYEQYF
CDR3 DNA: TGTGCCAGCAGCGTAGAAGGAGGAGACAGGGTATCTTTCTACGAGCAGTACTTC

D gene: -
clone size: -
V gene: TRBV4-3
J gene: TRBJ2-7
CDR3 protein: CASSQEGGDYEQYF
CDR3 DNA: TGCGCCAGCAGCCAAGAGGGCGGGGATTACGAGCAGTACTTC

D gene: -
clone size: -
V gene: TRBV7-3
J gene: TRBJ1-1
CDR3 protein: CASSLKRNTEAFF
CDR3 DNA: TGTGCCAGCAGCTTAAAGCGGAACACTGAAGCTTTCTTT

D gene: -
clone size: -
V gene: TRBV6-6
J gene: TRBJ1-2
CDR3 protein: CASRRGFSTF
CDR3 DNA: TGTGCCAGCAGAAGGGGCTTCAGCACCTTC

D gene: -
clone size: -
V gene: TRBV19
J gene: TRBJ2-6
CDR3 protein: CASSNRDNFGANVLTF
CDR3 DNA: TGTGCCAGTAGTAACCGGGACAATTTTGGGGCCAACGTCCTGACTTTC

D gene: TRBD2
clone size: -
V gene: TRBV6-5
J gene: TRBJ2-5
CDR3 protein: CASSYPTSGGSETQYF
CDR3 DNA: TGTGCCAGCAGTTACCCGACTAGCGGGGGGTCAGAGACCCAGTACTTC

D gene: -
clone size: -
V gene: TRBV12-3/TRBV12-4
J gene: TRBJ1-1
CDR3 protein: CASSLGYGTEAFF
CDR3 DNA: TGTGCCAGCAGTTTAGGTTACGGGACTGAAGCTTTCTTT

D gene: -
clone size: -
V gene: TRBV9
J gene: TRBJ2-1
CDR3 protein: CASSPRGPYNEQFF
CDR3 DNA: TGTGCCAGCAGCCCCCGGGGTCCTTACAATGAGCAGTTCTTC

D gene: -
clone size: -
V gene: TRBV28
J gene: TRBJ1-1
CDR3 protein: CASSLYKNTEAFF
CDR3 DNA: TGTGCCAGCAGTTTATATAAGAACACTGAAGCTTTCTTT

D gene: TRBD1
clone size: -
V gene: TRBV2
J gene: TRBJ1-2
CDR3 protein: CASSEAGGGSDGYTF
CDR3 DNA: TGTGCCAGCAGTGAAGCAGGGGGCGGGTCGGATGGCTACACCTTC

D gene: -
clone size: -
V gene: TRBV27
J gene: TRBJ1-1
CDR3 protein: CASRPNRGGNTEAFF
CDR3 DNA: TGTGCCAGCAGACCTAACCGGGGGGGGAACACTGAAGCTTTCTTT

D gene: TRBD1
clone size: -
V gene: TRBV20-1
J gene: TRBJ1-5
CDR3 protein: CSASRWGPGQGGQPQHF
CDR3 DNA: TGCAGTGCTAGTCGGTGGGGGCCTGGACAGGGAGGACAGCCCCAGCATTTT

D gene: TRBD2
clone size: once
V gene: TRBV4-3
J gene: TRBJ2-4
CDR3 protein: CASSQDLGAGGLQYF
CDR3 DNA: TGCGCCAGCAGCCAAGATCTGGGGGCGGGGGGCTTACAGTACTTC

D gene: -
clone size: -
V gene: TRBV7-2
J gene: TRBJ1-2
CDR3 protein: CASSSPGHRDGYTF
CDR3 DNA: TGTGCCAGCAGCTCGCCGGGACACCGGGACGGCTACACCTTC

D gene: -
clone size: -
V gene: TRBV6-1
J gene: TRBJ2-7
CDR3 protein: CASSEALEGTQYF
CDR3 DNA: TGTGCCAGCAGTGAAGCGTTGGAGGGGACGCAGTACTTC